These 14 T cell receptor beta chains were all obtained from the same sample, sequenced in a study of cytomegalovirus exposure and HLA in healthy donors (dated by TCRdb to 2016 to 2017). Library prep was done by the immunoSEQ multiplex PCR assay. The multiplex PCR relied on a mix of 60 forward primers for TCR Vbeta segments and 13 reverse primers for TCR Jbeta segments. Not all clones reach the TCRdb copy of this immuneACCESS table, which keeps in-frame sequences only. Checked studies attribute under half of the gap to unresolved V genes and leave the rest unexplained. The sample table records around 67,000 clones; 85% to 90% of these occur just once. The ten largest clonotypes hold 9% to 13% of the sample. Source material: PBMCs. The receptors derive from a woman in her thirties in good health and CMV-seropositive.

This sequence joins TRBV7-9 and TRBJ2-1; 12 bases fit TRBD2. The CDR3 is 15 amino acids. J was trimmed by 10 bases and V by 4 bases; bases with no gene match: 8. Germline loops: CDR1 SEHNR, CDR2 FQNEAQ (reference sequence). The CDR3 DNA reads TGTGCCAGCAGCTCTGGACTAGCGGGGCTTAGAGAGCAGTTCTTC. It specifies CASSSGLAGLREQFF.

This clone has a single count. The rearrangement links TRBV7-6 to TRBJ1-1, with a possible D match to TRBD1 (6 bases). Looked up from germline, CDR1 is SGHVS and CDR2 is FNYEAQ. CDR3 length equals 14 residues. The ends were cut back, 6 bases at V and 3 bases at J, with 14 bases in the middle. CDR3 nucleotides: TGTGCCAGCAGTATACAGGGTCGGGACACTGAAGCTTTCTTT. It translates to CASSIQGRDTEAFF. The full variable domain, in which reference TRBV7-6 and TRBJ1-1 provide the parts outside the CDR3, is GAGVSQSPRYKVTKRGQDVALRCDPISGHVSLYWYRQALGQGPEFLTYFNYEAQQDKSGLPNDRFSAERPEGSISTLTIQRTEQRDSAMYRCASSIQGRDTEAFFGQGTRLTVV.

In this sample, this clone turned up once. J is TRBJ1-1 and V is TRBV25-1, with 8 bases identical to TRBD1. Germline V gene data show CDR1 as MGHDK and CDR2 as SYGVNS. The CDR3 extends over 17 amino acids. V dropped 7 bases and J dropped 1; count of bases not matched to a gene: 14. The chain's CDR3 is CASNSHIRGTGNTEAFF. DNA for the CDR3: TGTGCCAGCAACTCCCATATACGCGGGACAGGGAACACTGAAGCTTTCTTT.

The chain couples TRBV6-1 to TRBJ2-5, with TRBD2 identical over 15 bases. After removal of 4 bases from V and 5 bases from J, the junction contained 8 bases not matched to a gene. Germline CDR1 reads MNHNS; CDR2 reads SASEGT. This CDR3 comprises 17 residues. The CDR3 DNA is TGTGCCAGCAGTGGCGGACTAGCGGGAGGGCCGAGTGAGACCCAGTACTTC. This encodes CASSGGLAGGPSETQYF.

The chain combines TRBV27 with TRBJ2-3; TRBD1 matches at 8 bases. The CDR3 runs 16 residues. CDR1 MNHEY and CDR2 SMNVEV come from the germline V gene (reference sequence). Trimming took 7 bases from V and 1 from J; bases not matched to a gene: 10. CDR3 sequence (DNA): TGTGCCAGCAAACCGCCGCAGGGGGCGGGCACAGATACGCAGTATTTT. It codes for CASKPPQGAGTDTQYF.

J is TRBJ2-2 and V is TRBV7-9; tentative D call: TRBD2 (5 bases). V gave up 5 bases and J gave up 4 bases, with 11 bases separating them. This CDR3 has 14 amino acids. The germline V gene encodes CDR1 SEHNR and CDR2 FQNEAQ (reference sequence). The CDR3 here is CASSPREITGELFF. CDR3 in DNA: TGTGCCAGCAGCCCTAGGGAGATCACCGGGGAGCTGTTTTTT.

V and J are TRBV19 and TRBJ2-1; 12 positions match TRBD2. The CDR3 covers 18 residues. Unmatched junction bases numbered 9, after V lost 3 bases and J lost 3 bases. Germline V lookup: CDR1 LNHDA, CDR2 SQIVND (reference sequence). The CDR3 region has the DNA TGTGCCAGTAGTATCCTCGGGACTAGCGGGCGCCTCTACAATGAGCAGTTCTTC. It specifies CASSILGTSGRLYNEQFF.

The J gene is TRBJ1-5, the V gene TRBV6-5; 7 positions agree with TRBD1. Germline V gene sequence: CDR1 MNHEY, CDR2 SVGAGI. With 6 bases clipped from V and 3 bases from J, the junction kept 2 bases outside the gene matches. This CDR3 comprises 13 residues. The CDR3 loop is CASRTGYNQPQHF. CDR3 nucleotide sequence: TGTGCCAGCAGGACAGGGTACAATCAGCCCCAGCATTTT.

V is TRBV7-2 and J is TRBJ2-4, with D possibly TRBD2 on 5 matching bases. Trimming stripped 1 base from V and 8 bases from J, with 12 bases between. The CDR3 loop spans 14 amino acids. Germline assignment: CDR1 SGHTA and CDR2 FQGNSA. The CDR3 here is CASSLVNTGDIQYF. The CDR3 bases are TGTGCCAGCAGCTTAGTAAATACCGGGGACATTCAGTACTTC.

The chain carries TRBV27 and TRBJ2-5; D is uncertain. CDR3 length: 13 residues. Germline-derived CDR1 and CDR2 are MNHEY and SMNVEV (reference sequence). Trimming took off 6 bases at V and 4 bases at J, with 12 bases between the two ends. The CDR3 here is CASRVAYLETQYF. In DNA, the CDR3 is TGTGCCAGCAGGGTAGCTTATCTAGAGACCCAGTACTTC.

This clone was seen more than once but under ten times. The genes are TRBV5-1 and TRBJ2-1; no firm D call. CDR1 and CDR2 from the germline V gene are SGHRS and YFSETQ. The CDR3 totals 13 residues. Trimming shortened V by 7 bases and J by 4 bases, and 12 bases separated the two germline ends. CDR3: CASGDAGYNEQFF. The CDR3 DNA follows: TGCGCCAGCGGAGATGCCGGGTACAATGAGCAGTTCTTC.

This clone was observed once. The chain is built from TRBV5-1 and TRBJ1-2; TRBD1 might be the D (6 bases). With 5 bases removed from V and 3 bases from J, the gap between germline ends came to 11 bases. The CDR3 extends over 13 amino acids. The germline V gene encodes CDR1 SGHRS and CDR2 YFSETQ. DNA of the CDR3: TGCGCCAGCAGTTTCAGGGGTGACTATGGCTACACCTTC. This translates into CASSFRGDYGYTF.

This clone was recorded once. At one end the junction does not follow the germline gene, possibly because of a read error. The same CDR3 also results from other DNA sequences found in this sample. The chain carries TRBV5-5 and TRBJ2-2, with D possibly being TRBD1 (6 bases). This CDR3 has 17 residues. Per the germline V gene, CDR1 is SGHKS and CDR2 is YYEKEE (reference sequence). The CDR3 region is CASSLAGVRGRTGELFF. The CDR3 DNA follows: TGTGCCAGTAGCTTGGCGGGTGTCAGGGGCCGAACCGGGGAGCTGTTTTTT.

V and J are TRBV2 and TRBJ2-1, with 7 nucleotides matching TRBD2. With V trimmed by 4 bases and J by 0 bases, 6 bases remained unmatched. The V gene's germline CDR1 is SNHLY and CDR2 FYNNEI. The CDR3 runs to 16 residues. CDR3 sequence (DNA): TGTGCCAGCAGTGCCATCCTAGCGGTCTCCTACAATGAGCAGTTCTTC. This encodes CASSAILAVSYNEQFF.